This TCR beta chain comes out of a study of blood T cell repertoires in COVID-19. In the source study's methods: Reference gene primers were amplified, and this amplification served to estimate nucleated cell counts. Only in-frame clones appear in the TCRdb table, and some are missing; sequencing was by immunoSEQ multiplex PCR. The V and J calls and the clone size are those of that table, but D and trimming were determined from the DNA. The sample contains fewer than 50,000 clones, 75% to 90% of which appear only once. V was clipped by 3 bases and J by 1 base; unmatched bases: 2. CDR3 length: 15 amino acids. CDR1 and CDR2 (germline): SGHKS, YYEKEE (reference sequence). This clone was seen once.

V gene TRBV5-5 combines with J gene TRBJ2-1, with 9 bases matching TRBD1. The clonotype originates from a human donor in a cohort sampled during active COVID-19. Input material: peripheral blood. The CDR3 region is CASSWGQGSYNEQFF. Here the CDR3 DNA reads TGTGCCAGCAGCTGGGGACAGGGATCCTACAATGAGCAGTTCTTC.